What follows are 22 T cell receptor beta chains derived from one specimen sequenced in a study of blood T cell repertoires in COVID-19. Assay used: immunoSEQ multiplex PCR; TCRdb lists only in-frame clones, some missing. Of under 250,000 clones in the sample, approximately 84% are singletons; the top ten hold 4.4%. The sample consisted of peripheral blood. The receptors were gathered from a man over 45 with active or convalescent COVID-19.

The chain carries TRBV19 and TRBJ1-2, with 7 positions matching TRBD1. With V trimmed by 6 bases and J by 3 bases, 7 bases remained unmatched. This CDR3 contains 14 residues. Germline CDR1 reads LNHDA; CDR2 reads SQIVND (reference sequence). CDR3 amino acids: CASRNQGGHYGYTF. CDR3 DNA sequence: TGTGCCAGTAGAAACCAGGGGGGACACTATGGCTACACCTTC.

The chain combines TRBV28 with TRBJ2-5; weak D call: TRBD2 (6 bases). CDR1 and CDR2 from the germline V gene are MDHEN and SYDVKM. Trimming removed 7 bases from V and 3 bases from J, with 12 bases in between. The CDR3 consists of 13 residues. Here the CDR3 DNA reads TGTGCCAGCATCCAGGGAGGCGAAGAGACCCAGTACTTC. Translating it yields CASIQGGEETQYF.

DNA for the CDR3: TGTGCCAGCAGCCCAGGGGGCGCTTATAATTCACCCCTCCACTTT. Its protein product is CASSPGGAYNSPLHF. The chain combines TRBV9 with TRBJ1-6, with 8 nucleotides matching TRBD1. V was pared by 4 bases and J by 4 bases, with 4 bases of the junction left unmatched. The CDR3 is 15 residues long. The V gene's germline CDR1 is SGDLS and CDR2 YYNGEE.

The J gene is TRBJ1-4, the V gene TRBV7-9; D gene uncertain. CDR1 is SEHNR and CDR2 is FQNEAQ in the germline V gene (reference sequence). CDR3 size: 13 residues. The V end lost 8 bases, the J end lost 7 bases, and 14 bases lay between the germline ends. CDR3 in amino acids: CASCRGFGEKLFF. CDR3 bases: TGTGCCAGCTGTCGGGGTTTTGGTGAAAAACTGTTTTTT.

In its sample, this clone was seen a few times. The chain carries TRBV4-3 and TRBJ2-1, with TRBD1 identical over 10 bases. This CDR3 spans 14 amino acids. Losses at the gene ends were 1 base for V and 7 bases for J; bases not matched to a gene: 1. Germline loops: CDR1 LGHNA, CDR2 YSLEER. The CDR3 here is CASSQGQGANEQFF. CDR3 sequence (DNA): TGCGCCAGCAGCCAAGGACAGGGGGCTAATGAGCAGTTCTTC.

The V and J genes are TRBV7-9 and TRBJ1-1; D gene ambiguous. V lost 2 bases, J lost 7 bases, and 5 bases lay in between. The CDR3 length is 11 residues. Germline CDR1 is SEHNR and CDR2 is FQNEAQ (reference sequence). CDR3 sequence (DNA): TGTGCCAGCAGCTTATCGGTTGAAGCTTTCTTT. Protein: CASSLSVEAFF.

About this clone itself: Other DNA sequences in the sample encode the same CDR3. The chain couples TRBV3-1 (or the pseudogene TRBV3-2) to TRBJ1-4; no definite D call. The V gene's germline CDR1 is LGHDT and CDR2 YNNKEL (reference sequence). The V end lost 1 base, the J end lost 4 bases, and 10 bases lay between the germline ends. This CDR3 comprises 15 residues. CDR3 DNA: TGTGCCAGCAGCCAAGTTCGGGGAAGTAATGAAAAACTGTTTTTT. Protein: CASSQVRGSNEKLFF.

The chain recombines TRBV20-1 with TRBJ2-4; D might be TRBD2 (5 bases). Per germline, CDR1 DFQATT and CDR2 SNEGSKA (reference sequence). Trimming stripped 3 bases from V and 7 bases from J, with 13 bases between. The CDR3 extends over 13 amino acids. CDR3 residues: CSASSLPGNIQYF. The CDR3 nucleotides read TGCAGTGCTAGTTCTCTACCGGGGAACATTCAGTACTTC.

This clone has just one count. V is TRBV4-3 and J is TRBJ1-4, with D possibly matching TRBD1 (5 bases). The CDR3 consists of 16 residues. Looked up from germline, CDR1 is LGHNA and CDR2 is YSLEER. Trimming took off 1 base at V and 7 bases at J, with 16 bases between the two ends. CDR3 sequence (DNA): TGCGCCAGCAGCCAAGGGCTCCAGGGAACCCTTGAAAAACTGTTTTTT. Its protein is CASSQGLQGTLEKLFF.

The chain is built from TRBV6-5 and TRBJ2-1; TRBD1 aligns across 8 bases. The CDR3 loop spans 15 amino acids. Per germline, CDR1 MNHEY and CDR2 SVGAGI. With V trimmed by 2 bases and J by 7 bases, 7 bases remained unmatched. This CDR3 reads CASSYDGTGGNEQFF. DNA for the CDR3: TGTGCCAGCAGTTACGATGGGACAGGAGGAAATGAGCAGTTCTTC.

CDR3 bases: TGTGCCAGCAGCAACGGCCCGAGACAGGCTTCCTACGAGCAGTACTTC. This codes for CASSNGPRQASYEQYF. The chain combines TRBV21-1 with TRBJ2-7; the table assigns TRBD1, which was not confirmed against the DNA. TRBV21-1 is described as a pseudogene. CDR3 length: 16 amino acids.

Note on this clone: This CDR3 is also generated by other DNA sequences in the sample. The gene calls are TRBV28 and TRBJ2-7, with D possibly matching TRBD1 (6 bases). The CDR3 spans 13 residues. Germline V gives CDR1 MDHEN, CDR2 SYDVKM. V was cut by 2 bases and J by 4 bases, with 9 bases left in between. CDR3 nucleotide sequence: TGTGCCAGCAGTTTAGTTCAGGGGTACGAGCAGTACTTC. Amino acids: CASSLVQGYEQYF.

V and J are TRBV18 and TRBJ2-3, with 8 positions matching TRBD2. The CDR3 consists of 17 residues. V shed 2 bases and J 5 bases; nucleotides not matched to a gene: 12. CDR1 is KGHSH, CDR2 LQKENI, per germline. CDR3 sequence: CASSPYAPGGGRDTQYF. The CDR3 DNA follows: TGTGCCAGCTCACCATACGCCCCGGGGGGGGGCAGAGATACGCAGTATTTT.

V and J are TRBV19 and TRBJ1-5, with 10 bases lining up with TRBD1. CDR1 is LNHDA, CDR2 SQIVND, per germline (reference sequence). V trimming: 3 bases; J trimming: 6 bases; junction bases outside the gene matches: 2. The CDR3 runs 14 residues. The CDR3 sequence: CASSMDRGVQPQHF. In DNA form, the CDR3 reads TGTGCCAGTAGTATGGACAGGGGGGTTCAGCCCCAGCATTTT.

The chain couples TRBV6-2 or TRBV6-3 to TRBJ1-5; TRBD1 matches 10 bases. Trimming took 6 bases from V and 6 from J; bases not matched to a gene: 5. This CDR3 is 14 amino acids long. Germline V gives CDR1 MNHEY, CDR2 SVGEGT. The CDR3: CASSWTGGSQPQHF. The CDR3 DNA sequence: TGTGCCAGCAGCTGGACAGGGGGAAGTCAGCCCCAGCATTTT.

CDR3 bases: TGTGCCAGCAGCTTCGGACAGGGTAGGGAGCTGTTTTTT. Translating it yields CASSFGQGRELFF. V and J are TRBV5-6 and TRBJ2-2; 8 positions agree with TRBD1. There are 13 residues in the CDR3. With V trimmed by 2 bases and J by 9 bases, 3 bases remained unmatched. Germline CDR1 is SGHDT and CDR2 is YYEEEE.

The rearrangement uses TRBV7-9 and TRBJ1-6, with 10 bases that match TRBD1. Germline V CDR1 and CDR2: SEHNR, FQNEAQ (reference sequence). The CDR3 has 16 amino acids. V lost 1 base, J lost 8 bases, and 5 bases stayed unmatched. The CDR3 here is CASSLGDRGRHSPLHF. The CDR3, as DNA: TGTGCCAGCAGCTTAGGGGACAGGGGAAGGCATTCACCCCTCCACTTT.

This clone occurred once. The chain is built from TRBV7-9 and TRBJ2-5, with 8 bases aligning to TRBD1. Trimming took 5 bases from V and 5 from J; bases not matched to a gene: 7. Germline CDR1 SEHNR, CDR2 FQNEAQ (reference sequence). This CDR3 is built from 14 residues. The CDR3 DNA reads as TGTGCCAGCAGCCCGGACAGGGTTTATGAGACCCAGTACTTC. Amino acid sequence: CASSPDRVYETQYF.

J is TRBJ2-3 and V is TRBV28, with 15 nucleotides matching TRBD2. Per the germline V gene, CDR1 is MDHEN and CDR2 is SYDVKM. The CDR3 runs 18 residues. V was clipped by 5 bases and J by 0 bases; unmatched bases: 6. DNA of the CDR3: TGTGCCAGCAGTCGTGGGACTAGCGGGGGGATAAGCACAGATACGCAGTATTTT. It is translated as CASSRGTSGGISTDTQYF.

Here the CDR3 DNA reads TGCGCCAGCAGCGGACGGACAGGGGCCCTCTATGGCTACACCTTC. It yields the protein CASSGRTGALYGYTF. This rearrangement joins TRBV4-3 to TRBJ1-2; TRBD1 aligns across 9 bases. In germline, CDR1 is LGHNA, CDR2 YSLEER. V shed 5 bases and J 4 bases; nucleotides not matched to a gene: 8. The CDR3 is 15 amino acids.

In nucleotides, the CDR3 is TGTGCCAGCAGTCGACTGGGGACAGGGGGAAACACCATATATTTT. This translates into CASSRLGTGGNTIYF. The genes are TRBV6-5 and TRBJ1-3; the match to TRBD1 covers 9 bases. CDR1 MNHEY and CDR2 SVGAGI come from the germline V gene. There are 15 residues in the CDR3. The V gene end was trimmed by 5 bases and the J gene end by 4 bases; junction bases not matched to a gene: 6.

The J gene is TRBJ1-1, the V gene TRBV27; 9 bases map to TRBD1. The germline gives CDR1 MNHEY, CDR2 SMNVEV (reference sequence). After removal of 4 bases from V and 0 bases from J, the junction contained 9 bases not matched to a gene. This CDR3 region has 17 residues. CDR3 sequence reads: CASSSLGTGQVNTEAFF. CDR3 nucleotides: TGTGCCAGCAGTTCGCTAGGGACAGGGCAGGTGAACACTGAAGCTTTCTTT.